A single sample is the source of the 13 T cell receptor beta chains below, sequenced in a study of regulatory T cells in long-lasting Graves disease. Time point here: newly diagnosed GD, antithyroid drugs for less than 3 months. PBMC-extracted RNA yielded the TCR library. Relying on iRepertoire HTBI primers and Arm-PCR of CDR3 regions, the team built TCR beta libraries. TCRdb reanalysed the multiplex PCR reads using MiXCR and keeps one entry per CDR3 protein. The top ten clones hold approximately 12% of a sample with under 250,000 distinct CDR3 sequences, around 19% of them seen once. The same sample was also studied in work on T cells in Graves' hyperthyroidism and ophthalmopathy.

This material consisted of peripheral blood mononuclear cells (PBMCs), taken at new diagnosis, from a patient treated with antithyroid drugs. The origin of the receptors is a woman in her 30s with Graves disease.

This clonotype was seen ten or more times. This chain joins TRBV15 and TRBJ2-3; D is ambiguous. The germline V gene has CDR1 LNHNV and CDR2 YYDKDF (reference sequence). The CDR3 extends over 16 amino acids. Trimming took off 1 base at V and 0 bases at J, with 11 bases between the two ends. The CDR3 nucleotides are TGTGCCACCAGCAGAGGGGCAGAGTTTAGCACAGATACGCAGTATTTT. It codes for CATSRGAEFSTDTQYF.

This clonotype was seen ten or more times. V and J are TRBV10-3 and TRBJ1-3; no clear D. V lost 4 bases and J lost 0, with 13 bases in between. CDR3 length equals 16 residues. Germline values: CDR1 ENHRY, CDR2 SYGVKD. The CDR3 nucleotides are TGTGCCATCAGTGGAGGACGGAGCAGCTCTGGAAACACCATATATTTT. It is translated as CAISGGRSSSGNTIYF.

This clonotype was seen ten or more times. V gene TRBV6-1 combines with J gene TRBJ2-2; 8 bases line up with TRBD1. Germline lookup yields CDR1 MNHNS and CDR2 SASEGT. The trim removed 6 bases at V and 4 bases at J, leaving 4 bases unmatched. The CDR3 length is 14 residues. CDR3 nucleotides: TGTGCCAGCAGGACAGGGGAAGTCACCGGGGAGCTGTTTTTT. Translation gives CASRTGEVTGELFF.

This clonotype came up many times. The CDR3, as DNA: TGTGCCAGCAGCTTAATCCGCGCGTCCTCTGGGGCCAACGTCCTGACTTTC. This codes for CASSLIRASSGANVLTF. The chain is built from TRBV7-9 and TRBJ2-6; D not resolved. There are 17 residues in the CDR3. Trimming took off 2 bases at V and 0 bases at J, with 11 bases between the two ends. Germline lookup yields CDR1 SEHNR and CDR2 FQNEAQ (reference sequence).

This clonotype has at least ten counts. The CDR3 sequence: CASSSPPENTEAFF. CDR3 DNA sequence: TGTGCCAGCAGTTCCCCCCCAGAGAACACTGAAGCTTTCTTT. V and J are TRBV6-9 and TRBJ1-1, with D unclear. V was cut by 4 bases and J by 1 base, with 10 bases left in between. The CDR3 runs to 14 residues. Looked up from germline, CDR1 is MNHGY and CDR2 is SVAAGI.

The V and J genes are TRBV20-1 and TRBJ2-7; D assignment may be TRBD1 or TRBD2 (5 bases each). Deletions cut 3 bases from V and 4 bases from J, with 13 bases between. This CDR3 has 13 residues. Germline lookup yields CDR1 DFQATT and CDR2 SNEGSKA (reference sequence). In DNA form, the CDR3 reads TGCAGTGCTAGGGGACCGGAGAGTTACGAGCAGTACTTC. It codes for CSARGPESYEQYF.

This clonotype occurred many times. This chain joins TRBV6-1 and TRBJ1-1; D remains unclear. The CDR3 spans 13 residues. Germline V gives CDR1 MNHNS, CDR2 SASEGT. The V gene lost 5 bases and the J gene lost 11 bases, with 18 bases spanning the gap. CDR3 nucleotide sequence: TGTGCCAGCAGTCCATCGCAAGGGTTGAATGCTTTCTTT. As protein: CASSPSQGLNAFF.

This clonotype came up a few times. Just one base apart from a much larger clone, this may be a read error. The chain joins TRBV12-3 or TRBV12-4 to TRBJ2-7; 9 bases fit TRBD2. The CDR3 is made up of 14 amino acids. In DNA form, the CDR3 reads TGTGCCAGCAGTTTGAAGCGGGGGGCTTACGGGCAGTACTTC. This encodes CASSLKRGAYGQYF.

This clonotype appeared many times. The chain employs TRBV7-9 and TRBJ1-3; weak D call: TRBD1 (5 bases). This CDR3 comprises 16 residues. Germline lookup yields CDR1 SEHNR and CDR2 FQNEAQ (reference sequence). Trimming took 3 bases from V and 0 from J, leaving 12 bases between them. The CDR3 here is CASSLEGMISGNTIYF. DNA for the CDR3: TGTGCCAGCAGCTTGGAGGGGATGATCTCTGGAAACACCATATATTTT. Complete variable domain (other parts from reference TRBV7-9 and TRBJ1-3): DTGVSQNPRHKITKRGQNVTFRCDPISEHNRLYWYRQTLGQGPEFLTYFQNEAQLEKSRLLSDRFSAERPKGSFSTLEIQRTEQGDSAMYLCASSLEGMISGNTIYFGEGSWLTVV.

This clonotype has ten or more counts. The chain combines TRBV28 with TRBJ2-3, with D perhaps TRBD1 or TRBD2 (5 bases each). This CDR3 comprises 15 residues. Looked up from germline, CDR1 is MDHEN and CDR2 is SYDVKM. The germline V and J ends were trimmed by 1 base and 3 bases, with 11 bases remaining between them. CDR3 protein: CASSLLGVGTDTQYF. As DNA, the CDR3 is TGTGCCAGCAGTTTATTGGGGGTTGGGACAGATACGCAGTATTTT.

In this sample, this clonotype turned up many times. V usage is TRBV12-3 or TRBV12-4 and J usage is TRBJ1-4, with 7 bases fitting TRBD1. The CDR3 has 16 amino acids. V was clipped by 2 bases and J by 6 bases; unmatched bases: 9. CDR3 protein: CASSLPTGEVDEKLFF. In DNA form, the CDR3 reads TGTGCCAGCAGTTTACCAACAGGGGAAGTGGATGAAAAACTGTTTTTT.

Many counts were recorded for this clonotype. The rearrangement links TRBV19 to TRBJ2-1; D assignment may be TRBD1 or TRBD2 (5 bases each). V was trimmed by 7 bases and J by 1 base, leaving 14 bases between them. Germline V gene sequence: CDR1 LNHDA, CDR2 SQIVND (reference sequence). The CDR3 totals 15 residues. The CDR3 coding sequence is TGTGCCAGTACGCTGAGGGACGGGTCCTACAATGAGCAGTTCTTC. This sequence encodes CASTLRDGSYNEQFF.

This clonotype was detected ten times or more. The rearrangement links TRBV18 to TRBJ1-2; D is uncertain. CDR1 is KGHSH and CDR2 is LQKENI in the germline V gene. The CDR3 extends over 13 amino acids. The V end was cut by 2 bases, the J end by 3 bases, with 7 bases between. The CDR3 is CASSPFNDYGYTF. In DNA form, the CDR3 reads TGTGCCAGCTCACCATTCAACGACTATGGCTACACCTTC.